The T cell receptor beta chain under discussion was sequenced for a study of T-cell memory formation after mild COVID-19. Across the whole study: Most TCR clusters belonged to a single donor. Overall study findings and caveats: Pre-infection memory held some responding clones, suggesting pre-existing cross-reactive T cells responded. There was no confirmation that second-wave clones peaking on day 37 were SARS-CoV-2 specific.

TCRdb analysed the 5' RACE reads with MiXCR anew, one entry per CDR3 protein. The sample consists of 450,000 or so distinct CDR3 sequences, 20% of them appearing once. V gave up 4 bases and J gave up 5 bases, with 9 bases separating them. The CDR3 runs to 13 residues. Germline values: CDR1 SGHVS, CDR2 FNYEAQ. This clonotype showed up just a few times. What it binds is not known. This sequence was found in an adult woman who had mild COVID-19 (a few samples of this study predate the infection). Cell type and time point are not known. Specimen: PBMCs or a T cell subset sorted from them (not recorded which). The chain joins TRBV7-6 to TRBJ2-1; D is unresolved. CDR3 DNA: TGTGCCAGCAGCTATGGCTGGGACAATGAGCAGTTCTTC. Amino acid sequence: CASSYGWDNEQFF.